Below, 6 T cell receptor beta chains from the same sample are listed, as sequenced in a study of T cells in Graves' hyperthyroidism and ophthalmopathy. Using RNA transcripts as the source, TCR beta CDR3 regions were amplified. A first-round RT-PCR of the TCR CDR3 used the HTBI primer set. TCRdb processed the multiplex PCR reads anew with MiXCR; each CDR3 protein has one entry. This table has fewer than 600,000 distinct CDR3 sequences, around 15% appearing once. The material sequenced was blood. Source of these receptors: a woman aged 40 to 50 with Graves' hyperthyroidism.

This clonotype was seen at least ten times. The chain employs TRBV29-1 and TRBJ2-5; weak D call: TRBD1 (5 bases). The germline gives CDR1 SQVTM, CDR2 ANQGSEA. The CDR3 covers 13 residues. Trimming took off 4 bases at V and 5 bases at J, with 14 bases between the two ends. The CDR3 spells CSVARQSGETQYF. The CDR3 bases are TGCAGCGTTGCCCGACAGTCTGGGGAGACCCAGTACTTC.

This clonotype was seen at least ten times. The gene calls are TRBV6-2 or TRBV6-3 and TRBJ2-7, with D maybe TRBD2 (5 bases). There are 13 residues in the CDR3. V lost 5 bases and J lost 3, with 11 bases in between. CDR1 and CDR2 (germline): MNHEY, SVGEGT. The CDR3 protein is CASSLLDYYEQYF. The CDR3 DNA is TGTGCCAGCAGTCTACTCGACTACTACGAGCAGTACTTC.

The table lists this clonotype with many counts. The genes are TRBV28 and TRBJ2-7, with D uncertain. The CDR3 is 13 residues long. The V end lost 6 bases, the J end lost 6 bases, and 15 bases lay between the germline ends. Germline V gene lookup returns CDR1 MDHEN and CDR2 SYDVKM. The CDR3 bases are TGTGCCAGCAGCATCAGTGGAACTGGCGAGCAGTACTTC. Protein: CASSISGTGEQYF. The full variable domain, rest sourced from reference TRBV28 and TRBJ2-7, is DVKVTQSSRYLVKRTGEKVFLECVQDMDHENMFWYRQDPGLGLRLIYFSYDVKMKEKGDIPEGYSVSREKKERFSLILESASTNQTSMYLCASSISGTGEQYFGPGTRLTVT.

This clonotype was detected ten times or more. The chain has TRBV6-1 and TRBJ1-4; D gene ambiguous. This CDR3 spans 14 amino acids. The germline V and J ends were trimmed by 4 bases and 3 bases, with 9 bases remaining between them. Germline V gene sequence: CDR1 MNHNS, CDR2 SASEGT. The CDR3: CASSGEGPNEKLFF. The CDR3 bases are TGTGCCAGCAGTGGGGAGGGTCCTAATGAAAAACTGTTTTTT.

There are many counts of this clonotype. V gene TRBV9 combines with J gene TRBJ2-1, with a possible D match to TRBD1 (6 bases). This CDR3 spans 15 amino acids. CDR1 and CDR2 (germline): SGDLS, YYNGEE. Trimming stripped 3 bases from V and 7 bases from J, with 17 bases between. This chain's CDR3 is CASSASGTPTNEQFF. CDR3 nucleotide sequence: TGTGCCAGCAGCGCCTCCGGGACACCTACGAATGAGCAGTTCTTC.

This clonotype was counted a single time. The CDR3: CSAGLLAGGRSYEQYF. Written as DNA, the CDR3 is TGCAGTGCTGGGCTACTAGCGGGAGGGAGATCCTACGAGCAGTACTTC. This chain links TRBV20-1 with TRBJ2-7; TRBD2 matches 13 bases. The CDR3 has 16 amino acids. From germline, CDR1 is DFQATT and CDR2 SNEGSKA (reference sequence). V was clipped by 5 bases and J by 1 base; unmatched bases: 8.